The 28 T cell receptor beta chains presented below share a single source sample, sequenced in a study of blood T cells in healthy people across ages. The authors ran a second PCR of roughly 6 to 11 cycles using a sample-barcoded 5' primer and a J-beta primer mix. TCRdb independently ran MiXCR on the 5' RACE reads; one entry per CDR3 protein. The repertoire consists of about 1.8 million distinct CDR3 sequences, with roughly 49% occurring once and the leading ten covering approximately 2%. Source material: blood. These receptor sequences come from a middle-aged woman in good health.

The table lists this clonotype with a count of one. The rearrangement links TRBV7-9 to TRBJ1-2; no firm D call. Per germline, CDR1 SEHNR and CDR2 FQNEAQ (reference sequence). Trimming removed 4 bases from V and 3 bases from J, with 9 bases in between. The CDR3 runs 13 residues. Here the CDR3 DNA reads TGTGCCAGCAGCTCGGGTTTTTACTATGGCTACACCTTC. Amino acid sequence: CASSSGFYYGYTF.

This clonotype was detected only a few times. The chain employs TRBV5-1 and TRBJ2-3; no definite D call. V lost 2 bases to trimming and J lost 2 bases, with 12 bases between them. The CDR3 consists of 15 residues. Germline V gene lookup returns CDR1 SGHRS and CDR2 YFSETQ. The CDR3, as DNA: TGCGCCAGCAGCTTAACAGCCCCTCACACAGATACGCAGTATTTT. It yields the protein CASSLTAPHTDTQYF.

In this sample, this clonotype turned up a few times. This sequence joins TRBV4-1 and TRBJ2-6, with D perhaps TRBD1 (6 bases). Between the trimmed V and J ends, which lost 1 base and 0 bases, there was a span of 13 bases. Germline CDR1 and CDR2: MGHRA and YSYEKL. CDR3 length: 18 residues. The CDR3 is CASSQGPGEPSGANVLTF. DNA for the CDR3: TGCGCCAGCAGCCAAGGCCCAGGGGAACCCTCTGGGGCCAACGTCCTGACTTTC.

The chain is built from TRBV5-1 and TRBJ2-1; 11 positions match TRBD2. The DNA end is a closer match to TRBJ2-7, so the J assignment may be wrong. This CDR3 region has 17 residues. Germline CDR1 and CDR2: SGHRS and YFSETQ. CDR3 sequence (DNA): TGCGCCAGCAGCTTCCGGGACGGACTAGCGGGTTACAATGAGCAGTACTTC. Translating it yields CASSFRDGLAGYNEQYF.

This clonotype was counted a few times. Here the CDR3 DNA reads TGCAGTGCTAGCCCCGGAGCAACTAATGAAAAACTGTTTTTT. Translating it yields CSASPGATNEKLFF. V and J are TRBV20-1 and TRBJ1-4; D is unclear. V lost 3 bases, J lost 0 bases, and 8 bases lay in between. The CDR3 runs 14 residues. Germline CDR1 reads DFQATT; CDR2 reads SNEGSKA (reference sequence).

V is TRBV20-1 and J is TRBJ2-7; no clear D. In germline, CDR1 is DFQATT, CDR2 SNEGSKA (reference sequence). The CDR3 sequence is 16 residues long. Trimming stripped 6 bases from V and 2 bases from J, with 23 bases between. The CDR3 nucleotides read TGCAGTGCCGCCCACCCGACTCGGCCAATAGCCTACGAGCAGTACTTC. Residues: CSAAHPTRPIAYEQYF.

V and J are TRBV15 and TRBJ2-7; D is unclear. The closer fit of TRBJ2-5 to the DNA end suggests the J call may be wrong. In germline, CDR1 is LNHNV, CDR2 YYDKDF (reference sequence). The CDR3 loop spans 12 amino acids. The CDR3 reads CATSREQETQYF. In DNA form, the CDR3 reads TGTGCCACCAGCAGAGAACAAGAGACCCAGTACTTC.

The chain combines TRBV6-1 with TRBJ2-1, with 8 bases aligning to TRBD1. CDR1 is MNHNS and CDR2 is SASEGT in the germline V gene. V lost 5 bases to trimming and J lost 7 bases; unmatched junction nucleotides: 4. This CDR3 contains 13 residues. The CDR3 coding sequence is TGTGCCAGCAGTTGGACAGGGTGGAATGAGCAGTTCTTC. This translates into CASSWTGWNEQFF.

This clonotype was seen a few times. The CDR3 reads CASSSSRVIAIGYTF. CDR3 DNA sequence: TGTGCCAGCAGTTCTAGCAGAGTTATCGCGATCGGCTACACCTTC. The J gene is TRBJ1-2, the V gene TRBV12-3 or TRBV12-4; D gene unclear. This CDR3 is built from 15 residues. V lost 4 bases, J lost 8 bases, and 20 bases lay in between.

Concerning this clonotype: One junction end does not reproduce the germline sequence, and a read error may be involved. The CDR3 DNA reads as TGCGGCGTTGTTTGGTTGGCAGGACAAGAGACCCAGTACTTC. Protein: CGVVWLAGQETQYF. The chain has TRBV29-1 and TRBJ2-5; D not certain. CDR1 SQVTM and CDR2 ANQGSEA come from the germline V gene. The CDR3 is 14 amino acids.

This chain uses TRBV5-1 with TRBJ1-5, with a possible D match to TRBD1 (5 bases). Trimming took off 4 bases at V and 6 bases at J, with 14 bases between the two ends. CDR3 length: 14 amino acids. Looked up from germline, CDR1 is SGHRS and CDR2 is YFSETQ. Written as DNA, the CDR3 is TGCGCCAGCAGCCCGGACACGTTCGGTCAGCCCCAGCATTTT. It codes for CASSPDTFGQPQHF.

The V gene is TRBV20-1, the J gene TRBJ1-5, with D possibly being TRBD1 (5 bases). Trimming pared 5 bases from V and 0 bases from J, leaving 23 bases between. The CDR3 totals 18 residues. The germline V gene encodes CDR1 DFQATT and CDR2 SNEGSKA (reference sequence). CDR3: CSASNWGLGLYSNQPQHF. The CDR3 coding sequence is TGCAGTGCTTCCAATTGGGGCCTAGGATTGTATAGCAATCAGCCCCAGCATTTT.

This clonotype appeared a single time. This sequence joins TRBV27 and TRBJ1-2; 7 nucleotides align to TRBD1. From germline, CDR1 is MNHEY and CDR2 SMNVEV (reference sequence). There are 16 residues in the CDR3. V was clipped by 5 bases and J by 4 bases; unmatched bases: 13. The CDR3 nucleotides are TGTGCCAGCAGTGTGGGGACAGCGGGCCTAAGCTATGGCTACACCTTC. Protein product: CASSVGTAGLSYGYTF.

The chain links TRBV7-2 to TRBJ2-2; D may be TRBD1 (6 bases). The CDR3 sequence is 15 residues long. The V gene's germline CDR1 is SGHTA and CDR2 FQGNSA. Trimming took 3 bases from V and 2 from J, leaving 10 bases between them. CDR3 sequence: CASSLKGQNTGELFF. The CDR3 nucleotides are TGTGCCAGCAGCTTGAAGGGACAAAACACCGGGGAGCTGTTTTTT.

This clonotype was recorded a few times. The rearrangement links TRBV20-1 to TRBJ2-3; 15 nucleotides align to TRBD2. Per germline, CDR1 DFQATT and CDR2 SNEGSKA (reference sequence). This CDR3 has 18 amino acids. The junction had 12 bases not matched to a gene; V was cut back by 5 bases and J by 3 bases. Here the CDR3 DNA reads TGCAGTGCTCAGACCACTGGACTAGCGGGGGGGAAAACAGATACGCAGTATTTT. It translates to CSAQTTGLAGGKTDTQYF.

This clonotype appeared a few times. This chain connects TRBV5-1 to TRBJ2-5, with unresolved D. The CDR3 spans 14 residues. Trimming stripped 0 bases from V and 1 base from J, with 7 bases between. Per germline, CDR1 SGHRS and CDR2 YFSETQ. The DNA for the CDR3 is TGCGCCAGCAGCTTGGCGTCAGTCCAAGAGACCCAGTACTTC. Its protein is CASSLASVQETQYF.

The V gene is TRBV21-1, the J gene TRBJ2-7; TRBD1, the table's D call, lacks a check against the DNA. TRBV21-1 is given as a pseudogene. The CDR3 loop spans 15 amino acids. This CDR3 reads CASSKAGTDPYEQYF. Written as DNA, the CDR3 is TGTGCCAGCAGCAAAGCGGGGACCGACCCCTACGAGCAGTACTTC.

The rearrangement links TRBV18 to TRBJ1-2; 8 nucleotides line up with TRBD1. This CDR3 comprises 13 residues. The V segment lost 5 bases and the J segment 6 bases; nucleotides outside the gene matches: 5. Germline CDR1 reads KGHSH; CDR2 reads LQKENI. The CDR3 loop reads CASSFDRGHGYTF. In DNA form, the CDR3 reads TGTGCCAGCTCATTCGACAGGGGCCATGGCTACACCTTC. Filled out from reference TRBV18 and TRBJ1-2, the complete variable domain reads NAGVMQNPRHLVRRRGQEARLRCSPMKGHSHVYWYRQLPEEGLKFMVYLQKENIIDESGMPKERFSAEFPKEGPSILRIQQVVRGDSAAYFCASSFDRGHGYTFGSGTRLTVV.

The J gene is TRBJ1-2, the V gene TRBV6-2 or TRBV6-3, with 10 positions matching TRBD1. The CDR3 has 16 residues. J was trimmed by 4 bases and V by 8 bases; bases with no gene match: 13. Germline V CDR1 and CDR2: MNHEY, SVGEGT. This CDR3 is CASQLIPGQGTYGYTF. CDR3 in DNA: TGTGCCAGCCAGCTTATTCCGGGACAGGGGACCTATGGCTACACCTTC.

This clonotype occurred a few times. The genes are TRBV7-2 and TRBJ2-3; TRBD2 aligns across 12 bases. The junction had 9 bases not matched to a gene; V was cut back by 5 bases and J by 6 bases. Germline V CDR1 and CDR2: SGHTA, FQGNSA. The CDR3 loop spans 16 amino acids. CDR3 protein: CASSRTSGGIWDTQYF. The CDR3 DNA follows: TGTGCCAGCAGCCGCACTAGCGGGGGGATTTGGGATACGCAGTATTTT.

About this clonotype itself: A junction end diverges from the germline sequence, so it may reflect a read error. The chain couples TRBV29-1 to TRBJ2-3; D gene uncertain. The CDR3 is 14 residues long. Germline assignment: CDR1 SQVTM and CDR2 ANQGSEA. This CDR3 reads CSVVQSVAADTRYF. The CDR3 region has the DNA TGCAGCGTTGTCCAATCAGTTGCGGCGGATACGCGGTATTTT.

The table lists this clonotype with a count of one. The chain recombines TRBV7-9 with TRBJ2-5; no definite D call. There are 19 residues in the CDR3. V lost 8 bases to trimming and J lost 1 base, with 29 bases between them. Germline lookup yields CDR1 SEHNR and CDR2 FQNEAQ (reference sequence). CDR3 loop: CASEELLMGYPAIQETQYF. DNA for the CDR3: TGTGCCAGCGAGGAGCTCTTGATGGGGTATCCAGCCATCCAAGAGACCCAGTACTTC.

Only a few counts were recorded for this clonotype. The chain joins TRBV6-5 to TRBJ1-1; TRBD1 might be the D (5 bases). The V end lost 6 bases, the J end lost 5 bases, and 16 bases lay between the germline ends. This CDR3 spans 14 amino acids. Germline values: CDR1 MNHEY, CDR2 SVGAGI. CDR3: CASRLRVRVTEAFF. CDR3 nucleotides: TGTGCCAGCAGGCTCAGGGTTAGGGTGACTGAAGCTTTCTTT.

V usage is TRBV5-1 and J usage is TRBJ2-7; the match to TRBD1 covers 11 bases. The germline V gene encodes CDR1 SGHRS and CDR2 YFSETQ. Germline trimming cut 4 bases from V and 10 bases from J; bases unmatched to any gene: 10. The CDR3 covers 14 residues. CDR3: CASSVGQGASEQYF. Written as DNA, the CDR3 is TGCGCCAGCAGCGTTGGACAGGGGGCATCTGAACAGTACTTC. Variable domain in full (rest from reference TRBV5-1 and TRBJ2-7): KAGVTQTPRYLIKTRGQQVTLSCSPISGHRSVSWYQQTPGQGLQFLFEYFSETQRNKGNFPGRFSGRQFSNSRSEMNVSTLELGDSALYLCASSVGQGASEQYFGPGTRLTVT.

The V and J genes are TRBV5-5 and TRBJ1-6; possibly TRBD1 for D (5 bases). The CDR3 totals 16 residues. The germline V and J ends were trimmed by 0 bases and 7 bases, with 14 bases remaining between them. Looked up from germline, CDR1 is SGHKS and CDR2 is YYEKEE (reference sequence). The CDR3 loop reads CASSLDEARANSPLHF. The CDR3 nucleotides are TGTGCCAGCAGCTTGGATGAGGCCAGGGCGAATTCACCCCTCCACTTT.

CDR3 loop: CAISAPDRGRDEQYF. CDR3 coding DNA: TGTGCCATCAGTGCCCCGGACAGGGGGCGCGACGAGCAGTACTTC. The chain is built from TRBV10-3 and TRBJ2-7; 11 bases agree with TRBD1. Per germline, CDR1 ENHRY and CDR2 SYGVKD. The ends lost 4 bases at V and 5 bases at J; junction bases unmatched: 7. CDR3 length equals 15 residues.

In this sample, this clonotype turned up once. V usage is TRBV20-1 and J usage is TRBJ1-2; maybe TRBD1 (6 bases). V lost 2 bases to trimming and J lost 2 bases, with 12 bases between them. This CDR3 spans 14 amino acids. Looked up from germline, CDR1 is DFQATT and CDR2 is SNEGSKA (reference sequence). CDR3 nucleotides: TGCAGTGCTAGAAGGCGGGGGACAAACTATGGCTACACCTTC. Amino acid sequence: CSARRRGTNYGYTF.

In this sample, this clonotype turned up once. V and J are TRBV4-3 and TRBJ2-3, with D uncertain. V lost 4 bases and J lost 0, with 14 bases in between. The germline V gene has CDR1 LGHNA and CDR2 YSLEER. This CDR3 spans 16 amino acids. In DNA, the CDR3 is TGCGCCAGCAGCCTTGGGCTAGGGATGAGCACAGATACGCAGTATTTT. Translation gives CASSLGLGMSTDTQYF.